Presented here are 20 T cell receptor beta chains from one specimen sequenced in a study of PD-1 blockade in classical Hodgkin lymphoma. TCRdb's table, derived via immunoSEQ multiplex PCR, lists solely in-frame clones and lacks some. The sample lists about 110,000 clones; about 88% were seen once. Every patient experienced relapse after autologous stem cell transplantation, and brentuximab vedotin exposure varied. Source: peripheral blood mononuclear cells (PBMCs), taken before the second cycle of nivolumab. Receptor source: a human donor with classical Hodgkin lymphoma.

V gene TRBV4-1 combines with J gene TRBJ1-1; 9 positions agree with TRBD1. The germline V gene has CDR1 MGHRA and CDR2 YSYEKL. With 3 bases clipped from V and 1 base from J, the junction kept 12 bases outside the gene matches. The CDR3 has 18 amino acids. DNA for the CDR3: TGCGCCAGCAGCCAGCTCCCGGGACAGGGTACGAGGAACACTGAAGCTTTCTTT. It encodes CASSQLPGQGTRNTEAFF.

A few counts support this clone. The J gene is TRBJ2-2, the V gene TRBV5-4; D tentatively fits TRBD1 or TRBD2 (5 bases each). This CDR3 region has 17 residues. Per the germline V gene, CDR1 is SGHNT and CDR2 is YYREEE (reference sequence). V shed 1 base and J shed 2 bases, with 15 bases lying between them. For the CDR3, the DNA is TGTGCCAGCAGCTTGTGGGGACCGACTACAAACACCGGGGAGCTGTTTTTT. Its protein is CASSLWGPTTNTGELFF.

In this sample, this clone turned up many times. The chain recombines TRBV7-9 with TRBJ2-7; the D is unclear. Germline CDR1 reads SEHNR; CDR2 reads FQNEAQ (reference sequence). V lost 4 bases and J 6 bases, leaving 7 bases between the germline ends. CDR3 length: 11 residues. CDR3 loop: CASSSLLEQYF. DNA for the CDR3: TGTGCCAGCAGCTCACTTCTCGAGCAGTACTTC.

The chain links TRBV19 to TRBJ1-1, with a weak D call TRBD1 (5 bases). CDR1 LNHDA and CDR2 SQIVND come from the germline V gene (reference sequence). Trimming left V 3 bases short and J 1 base short, with 12 bases between. CDR3 length equals 15 residues. CDR3 nucleotides: TGTGCCAGTAGTATTGGGGGGAGGGCGAACACTGAAGCTTTCTTT. Its protein is CASSIGGRANTEAFF.

This chain joins TRBV6-1 and TRBJ1-5, with unresolved D. Germline-derived CDR1 and CDR2 are MNHNS and SASEGT. The CDR3 extends over 15 amino acids. V lost 7 bases, J lost 3 bases, and 16 bases lay in between. CDR3 DNA: TGTGCCAGCAAGAACCTACGCAGTCTCAATCAGCCCCAGCATTTT. Its translation is CASKNLRSLNQPQHF.

The rearrangement uses TRBV5-1 and TRBJ2-3; no reliable D call. This CDR3 region has 14 residues. The V gene lost 2 bases and the J gene lost 2 bases, with 9 bases spanning the gap. The germline V gene has CDR1 SGHRS and CDR2 YFSETQ. CDR3 sequence reads: CASSFSPPTDTQYF. CDR3 coding DNA: TGCGCCAGCAGCTTCTCCCCCCCCACAGATACGCAGTATTTT.

The chain joins TRBV4-3 to TRBJ2-7; tentatively, D is TRBD1 (5 bases). Trimming cost V 0 bases and J 9 bases, with 15 bases left between them. Per germline, CDR1 LGHNA and CDR2 YSLEER. The CDR3 has 14 residues. The CDR3, as DNA: TGCGCCAGCAGCCAAGAAGTCAGGGTAGGCGGGCAGTACTTC. It is translated as CASSQEVRVGGQYF.

V and J are TRBV6-5 and TRBJ1-5; D is unresolved. Trimming removed 5 bases from V and 7 bases from J, with 3 bases in between. This CDR3 contains 10 residues. Germline V CDR1 and CDR2: MNHEY, SVGAGI. CDR3 bases: TGTGCCAGCAGTGGACAGCCCCAGCATTTT. It translates to CASSGQPQHF.

As to this clone: Other DNA sequences in the sample encode the same CDR3. As DNA, the CDR3 is TGTGCCAGCCACAACAAGGCGGGAGCCAACACCGGGGAGCTGTTTTTT. Amino acids: CASHNKAGANTGELFF. The J gene is TRBJ2-2, the V gene TRBV7-6; 7 bases map to TRBD2. The CDR3 contains 16 residues. J gave up 2 bases and V 8 bases, and 11 bases lay outside the gene matches. The germline CDR1 and CDR2 sequences are SGHVS and FNYEAQ.

This chain uses TRBV4-2 with TRBJ1-1; 7 nucleotides line up with TRBD1. After removal of 1 base from V and 0 bases from J, the junction contained 2 bases not matched to a gene. The CDR3 is 15 residues long. Per germline, CDR1 LGHNA and CDR2 YNFKEQ. The CDR3 coding sequence is TGTGCCAGCAGCCAAGGGGGACAGATGAACACTGAAGCTTTCTTT. This sequence encodes CASSQGGQMNTEAFF.

The rearrangement joins TRBV5-6 to TRBJ2-1, with D hard to call. Germline V gives CDR1 SGHDT, CDR2 YYEEEE. The CDR3 is 16 residues long. V shed 4 bases and J shed 0 bases, with 14 bases lying between them. CDR3 nucleotides: TGTGCCAGCAGCCTACCTACTCTGAGCTCCTACAATGAGCAGTTCTTC. Its translation: CASSLPTLSSYNEQFF.

The J gene is TRBJ1-2, the V gene TRBV4-3, with D tentatively TRBD1 (5 bases). Germline V gene data show CDR1 as LGHNA and CDR2 as YSLEER. The CDR3 sequence is 16 residues long. Deletions cut 0 bases from V and 3 bases from J, with 14 bases between. CDR3 bases: TGCGCCAGCAGCCAAGATGAACGGGGGTCCTACTATGGCTACACCTTC. Translation gives CASSQDERGSYYGYTF.

This clone was recorded once. The chain carries TRBV9 and TRBJ2-1, with 9 bases fitting TRBD2. CDR3 length equals 15 residues. Trimming cost V 4 bases and J 4 bases; bases outside gene matches: 6. Germline V gene data show CDR1 as SGDLS and CDR2 as YYNGEE. DNA of the CDR3: TGTGCCAGCAGCCCCCTGACTAGCGGTTACAATGAGCAGTTCTTC. Its protein product is CASSPLTSGYNEQFF.

The chain uses TRBV6-5 and TRBJ2-3, with no clear D. Germline V lookup: CDR1 MNHEY, CDR2 SVGAGI. The CDR3 consists of 14 residues. V gave up 5 bases and J gave up 2 bases, with 11 bases separating them. The CDR3 loop is CASSPGPNTDTQYF. The CDR3 bases are TGTGCCAGCAGTCCCGGGCCGAACACAGATACGCAGTATTTT.

DNA for the CDR3: TGTGCCAGCAGTTTCCAACGGGAGAAAGCTTTCTTT. Translated: CASSFQREKAFF. The gene calls are TRBV28 and TRBJ1-1, with D unclear. This CDR3 comprises 12 residues. Germline V gives CDR1 MDHEN, CDR2 SYDVKM. V was clipped by 3 bases and J by 9 bases, with 11 bases between them.

The chain recombines TRBV27 with TRBJ1-4, with a tentative D call TRBD1 (6 bases). The germline V and J ends were trimmed by 7 bases and 3 bases, with 15 bases remaining between them. CDR1 is MNHEY, CDR2 SMNVEV, per germline (reference sequence). This CDR3 contains 15 residues. The CDR3 DNA follows: TGTGCCAGCAAAGGGGGGAGGCAAGCTAATGAAAAACTGTTTTTT. Encoded protein: CASKGGRQANEKLFF.

The V and J genes are TRBV6-1 and TRBJ2-7; tentatively, D is TRBD2 (5 bases). CDR1 is MNHNS and CDR2 is SASEGT in the germline V gene. Trimming took 0 bases from V and 1 from J, leaving 13 bases between them. The CDR3 extends over 16 amino acids. For the CDR3, the DNA is TGTGCCAGCAGTGAAGCACTAGTTTCGGCGTCCTACGAGCAGTACTTC. Translated: CASSEALVSASYEQYF.

The chain carries TRBV19 and TRBJ2-2; D tentatively reads TRBD1 or TRBD2 (5 bases each). Germline loops: CDR1 LNHDA, CDR2 SQIVND (reference sequence). The V gene lost 3 bases and the J gene lost 6 bases, with 14 bases spanning the gap. The CDR3 is 15 amino acids. Here the CDR3 reads CASSIYGARAGELFF. CDR3 nucleotide sequence: TGTGCCAGTAGTATCTACGGGGCTAGGGCCGGGGAGCTGTTTTTT.

The rearrangement uses TRBV7-2 and TRBJ2-2; 8 bases map to TRBD2. Germline values: CDR1 SGHTA, CDR2 FQGNSA. The CDR3 runs to 15 residues. Germline trimming cut 5 bases from V and 6 bases from J; bases unmatched to any gene: 8. CDR3 in amino acids: CASSQSGSSAGELFF. CDR3 sequence (DNA): TGTGCCAGCAGCCAAAGCGGGAGTAGCGCCGGGGAGCTGTTTTTT.

This chain joins TRBV18 and TRBJ2-7; D remains unclear. Deletions cut 8 bases from V and 3 bases from J, with 11 bases between. This CDR3 spans 12 amino acids. Germline V gives CDR1 KGHSH, CDR2 LQKENI. The CDR3 sequence is CASKIGGYEQYF. Here the CDR3 DNA reads TGTGCCAGCAAAATCGGCGGCTACGAGCAGTACTTC. The variable domain in full, with the rest retrieved from reference TRBV18 and TRBJ2-7, is NAGVMQNPRHLVRRRGQEARLRCSPMKGHSHVYWYRQLPEEGLKFMVYLQKENIIDESGMPKERFSAEFPKEGPSILRIQQVVRGDSAAYFCASKIGGYEQYFGPGTRLTVT.